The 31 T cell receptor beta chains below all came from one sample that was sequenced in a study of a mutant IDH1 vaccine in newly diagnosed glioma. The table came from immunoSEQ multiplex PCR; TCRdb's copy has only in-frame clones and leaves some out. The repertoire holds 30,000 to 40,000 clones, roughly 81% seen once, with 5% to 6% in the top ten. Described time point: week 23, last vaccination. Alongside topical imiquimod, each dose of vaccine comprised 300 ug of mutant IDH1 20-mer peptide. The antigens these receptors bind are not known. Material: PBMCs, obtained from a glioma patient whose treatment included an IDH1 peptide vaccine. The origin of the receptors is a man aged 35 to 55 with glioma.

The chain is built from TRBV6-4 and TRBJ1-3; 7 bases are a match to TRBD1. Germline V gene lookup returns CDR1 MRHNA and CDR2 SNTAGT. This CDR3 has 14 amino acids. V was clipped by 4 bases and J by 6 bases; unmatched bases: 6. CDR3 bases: TGTGCCAGCAGTGCCGGGACAGCGGTAAACACCATATATTTT. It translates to CASSAGTAVNTIYF.

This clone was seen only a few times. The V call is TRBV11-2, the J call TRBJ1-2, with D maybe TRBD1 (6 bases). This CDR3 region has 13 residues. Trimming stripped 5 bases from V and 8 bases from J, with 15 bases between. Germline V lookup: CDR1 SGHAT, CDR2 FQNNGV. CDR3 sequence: CASSQSYREGYTF. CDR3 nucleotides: TGTGCCAGCAGCCAGAGCTACAGGGAAGGCTACACCTTC. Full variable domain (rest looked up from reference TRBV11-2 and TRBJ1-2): EAGVAQSPRYKIIEKRQSVAFWCNPISGHATLYWYQQILGQGPKLLIQFQNNGVVDDSQLPKDRFSAERLKGVDSTLKIQPAKLEDSAVYLCASSQSYREGYTFGSGTRLTVV.

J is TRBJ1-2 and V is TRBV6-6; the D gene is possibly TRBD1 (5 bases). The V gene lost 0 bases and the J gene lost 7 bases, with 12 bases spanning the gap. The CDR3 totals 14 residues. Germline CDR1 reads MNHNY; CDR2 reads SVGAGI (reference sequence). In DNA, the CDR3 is TGTGCCAGCAGTTACTCGCAGGGTGTGGGTGGCTACACCTTC. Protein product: CASSYSQGVGGYTF.

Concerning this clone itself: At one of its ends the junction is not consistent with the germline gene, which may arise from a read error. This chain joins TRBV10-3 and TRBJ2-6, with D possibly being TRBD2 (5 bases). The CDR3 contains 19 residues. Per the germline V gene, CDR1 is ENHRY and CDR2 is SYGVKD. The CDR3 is CAIRPSGTNPTSVANVLTF. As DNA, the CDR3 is TGTGCCATCAGGCCCAGCGGAACGAACCCGACCTCTGTGGCCAACGTCCTGACTTTC.

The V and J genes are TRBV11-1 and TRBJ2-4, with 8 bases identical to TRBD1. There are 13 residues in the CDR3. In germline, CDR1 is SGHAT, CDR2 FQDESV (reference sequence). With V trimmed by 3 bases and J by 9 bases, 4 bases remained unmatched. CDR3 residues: CASSFGQGSIQYF. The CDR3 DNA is TGTGCCAGCAGCTTCGGACAGGGTAGCATTCAGTACTTC.

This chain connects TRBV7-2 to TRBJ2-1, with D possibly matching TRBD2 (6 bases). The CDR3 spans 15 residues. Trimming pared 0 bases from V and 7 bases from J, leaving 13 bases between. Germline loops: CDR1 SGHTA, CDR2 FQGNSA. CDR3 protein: CASSLALATGNEQFF. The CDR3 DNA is TGTGCCAGCAGCTTAGCACTAGCAACTGGGAATGAGCAGTTCTTC.

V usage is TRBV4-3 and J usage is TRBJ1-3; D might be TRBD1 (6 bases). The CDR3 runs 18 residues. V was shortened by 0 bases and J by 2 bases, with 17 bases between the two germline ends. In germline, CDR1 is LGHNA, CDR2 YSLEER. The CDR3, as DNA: TGCGCCAGCAGCCAAGATCTAGGAGGGGGAGTAGCTGGAAACACCATATATTTT. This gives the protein CASSQDLGGGVAGNTIYF.

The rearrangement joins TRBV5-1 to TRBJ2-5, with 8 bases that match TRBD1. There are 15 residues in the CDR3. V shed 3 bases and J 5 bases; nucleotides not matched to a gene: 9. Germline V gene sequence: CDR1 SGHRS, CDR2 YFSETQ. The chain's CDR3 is CASSYQGAVGETQYF. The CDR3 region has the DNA TGCGCCAGCAGCTATCAGGGGGCGGTAGGGGAGACCCAGTACTTC.

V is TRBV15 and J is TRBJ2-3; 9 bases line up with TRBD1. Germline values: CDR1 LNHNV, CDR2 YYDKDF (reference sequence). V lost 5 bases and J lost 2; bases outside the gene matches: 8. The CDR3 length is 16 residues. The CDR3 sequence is CATSVSRTGVTDTQYF. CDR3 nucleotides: TGTGCCACCAGCGTGAGTAGGACAGGGGTCACAGATACGCAGTATTTT.

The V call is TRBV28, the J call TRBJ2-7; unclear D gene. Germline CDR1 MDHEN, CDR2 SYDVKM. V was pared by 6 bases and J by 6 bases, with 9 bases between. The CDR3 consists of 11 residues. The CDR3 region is CASSSWGEQYF. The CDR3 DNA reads TGTGCCAGCAGCTCGTGGGGCGAGCAGTACTTC.

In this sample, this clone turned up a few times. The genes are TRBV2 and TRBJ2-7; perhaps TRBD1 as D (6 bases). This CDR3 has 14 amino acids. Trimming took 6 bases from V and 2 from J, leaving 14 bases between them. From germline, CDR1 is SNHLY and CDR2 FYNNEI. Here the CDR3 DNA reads TGTGCCAGCAGGGAGGACAGTTTCCCCTACGAGCAGTACTTC. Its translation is CASREDSFPYEQYF.

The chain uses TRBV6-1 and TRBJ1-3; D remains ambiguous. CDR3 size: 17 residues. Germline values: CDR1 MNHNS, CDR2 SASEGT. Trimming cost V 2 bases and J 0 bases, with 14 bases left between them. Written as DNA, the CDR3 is TGTGCCAGCAGTGAATTTTCTACCCGTATCTCTGGAAACACCATATATTTT. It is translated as CASSEFSTRISGNTIYF.

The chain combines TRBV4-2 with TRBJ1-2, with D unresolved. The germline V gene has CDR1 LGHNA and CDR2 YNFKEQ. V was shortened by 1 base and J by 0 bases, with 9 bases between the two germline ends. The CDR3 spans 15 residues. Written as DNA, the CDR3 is TGTGCCAGCAGCCAAGTCGTCGACACTAACTATGGCTACACCTTC. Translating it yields CASSQVVDTNYGYTF.

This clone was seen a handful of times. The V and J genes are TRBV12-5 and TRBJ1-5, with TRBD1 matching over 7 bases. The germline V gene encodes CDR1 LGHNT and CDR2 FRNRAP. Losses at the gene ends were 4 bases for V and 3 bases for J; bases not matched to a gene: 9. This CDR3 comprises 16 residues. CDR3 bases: TGTGCTAGTGGTTCTACTGACAGGGCTTACAATCAGCCCCAGCATTTT. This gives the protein CASGSTDRAYNQPQHF. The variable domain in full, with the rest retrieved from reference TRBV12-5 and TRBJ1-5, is DARVTQTPRHKVTEMGQEVTMRCQPILGHNTVFWYRQTMMQGLELLAYFRNRAPLDDSGMPKDRFSAEMPDATLATLKIQPSEPRDSAVYFCASGSTDRAYNQPQHFGDGTRLSIL.

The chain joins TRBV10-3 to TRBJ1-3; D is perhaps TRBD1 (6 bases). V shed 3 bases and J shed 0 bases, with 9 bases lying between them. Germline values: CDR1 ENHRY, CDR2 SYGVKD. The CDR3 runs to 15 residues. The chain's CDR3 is CAISDGTHSGNTIYF. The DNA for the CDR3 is TGTGCCATCAGTGACGGGACACACTCTGGAAACACCATATATTTT.

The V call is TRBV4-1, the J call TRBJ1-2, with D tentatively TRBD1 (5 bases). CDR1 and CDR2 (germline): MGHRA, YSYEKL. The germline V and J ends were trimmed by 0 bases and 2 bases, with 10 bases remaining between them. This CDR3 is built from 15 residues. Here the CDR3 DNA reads TGCGCCAGCAGCCAAGAGGCAGGGTCAAACTATGGCTACACCTTC. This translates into CASSQEAGSNYGYTF.

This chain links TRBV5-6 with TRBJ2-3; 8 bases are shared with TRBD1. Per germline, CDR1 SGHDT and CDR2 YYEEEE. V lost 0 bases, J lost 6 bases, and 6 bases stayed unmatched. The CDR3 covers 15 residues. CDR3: CASSLVDRATDTQYF. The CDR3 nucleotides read TGTGCCAGCAGCTTGGTGGACAGGGCGACGGATACGCAGTATTTT.

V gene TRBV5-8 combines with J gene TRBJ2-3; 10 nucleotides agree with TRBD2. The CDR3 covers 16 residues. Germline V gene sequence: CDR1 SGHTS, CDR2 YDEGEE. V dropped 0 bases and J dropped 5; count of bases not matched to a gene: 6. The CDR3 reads CASSLGSSGRLDTQYF. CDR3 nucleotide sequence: TGTGCCAGCAGCTTGGGCTCTAGCGGGAGATTAGATACGCAGTATTTT.

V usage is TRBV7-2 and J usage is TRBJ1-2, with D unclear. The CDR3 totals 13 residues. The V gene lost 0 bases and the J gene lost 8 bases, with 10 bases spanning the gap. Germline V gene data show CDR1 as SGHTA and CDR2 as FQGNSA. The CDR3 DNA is TGTGCCAGCAGCTTAGCGCTGCCAGCGGGCTACACCTTC. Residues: CASSLALPAGYTF.

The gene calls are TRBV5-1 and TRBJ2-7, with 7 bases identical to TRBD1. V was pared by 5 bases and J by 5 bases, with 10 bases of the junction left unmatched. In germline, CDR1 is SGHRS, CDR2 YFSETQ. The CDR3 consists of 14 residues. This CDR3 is CASRDTTGVHEQYF. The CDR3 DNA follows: TGCGCCAGCAGGGATACCACAGGGGTTCACGAGCAGTACTTC.

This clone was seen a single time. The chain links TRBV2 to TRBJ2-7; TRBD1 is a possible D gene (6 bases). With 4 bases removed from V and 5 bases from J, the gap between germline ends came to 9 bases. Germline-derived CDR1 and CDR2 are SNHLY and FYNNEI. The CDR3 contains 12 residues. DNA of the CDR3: TGTGCCAGCAGTGTAACAGGGAACGAGCAGTACTTC. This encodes CASSVTGNEQYF.

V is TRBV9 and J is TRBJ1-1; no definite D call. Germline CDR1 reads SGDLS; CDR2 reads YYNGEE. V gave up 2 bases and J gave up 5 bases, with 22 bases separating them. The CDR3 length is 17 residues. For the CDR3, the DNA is TGTGCCAGCAGCGTTATCTCATCGGAGTTAAGAGGTACTGAAGCTTTCTTT. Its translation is CASSVISSELRGTEAFF.

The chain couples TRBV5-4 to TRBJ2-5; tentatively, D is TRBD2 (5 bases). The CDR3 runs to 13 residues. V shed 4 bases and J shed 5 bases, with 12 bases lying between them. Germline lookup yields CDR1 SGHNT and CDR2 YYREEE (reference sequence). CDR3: CASSPGLGETQYF. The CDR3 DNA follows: TGTGCCAGCAGCCCCGGACTCGGGGAGACCCAGTACTTC.

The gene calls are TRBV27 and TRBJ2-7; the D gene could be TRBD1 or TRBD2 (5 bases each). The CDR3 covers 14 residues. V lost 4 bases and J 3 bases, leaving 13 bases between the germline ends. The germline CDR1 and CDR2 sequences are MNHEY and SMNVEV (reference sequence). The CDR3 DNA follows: TGTGCCAGCAGTTCCGGGGCAAGAGGCTACGAGCAGTACTTC. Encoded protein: CASSSGARGYEQYF.

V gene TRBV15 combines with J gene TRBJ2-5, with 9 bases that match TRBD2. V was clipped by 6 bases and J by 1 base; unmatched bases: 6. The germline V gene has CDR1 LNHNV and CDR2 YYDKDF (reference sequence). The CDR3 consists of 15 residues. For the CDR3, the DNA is TGTGCCACCAGTAATAGCGGGGGTTTCCAAGAGACCCAGTACTTC. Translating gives CATSNSGGFQETQYF.

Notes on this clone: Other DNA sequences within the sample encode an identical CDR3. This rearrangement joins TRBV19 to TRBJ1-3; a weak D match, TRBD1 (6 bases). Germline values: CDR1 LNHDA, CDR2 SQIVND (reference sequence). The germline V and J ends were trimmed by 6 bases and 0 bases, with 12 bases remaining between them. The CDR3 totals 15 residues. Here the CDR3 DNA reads TGTGCCAGTAGACTGGACAGATACTCTGGAAACACCATATATTTT. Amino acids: CASRLDRYSGNTIYF. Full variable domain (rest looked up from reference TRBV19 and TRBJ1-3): DGGITQSPKYLFRKEGQNVTLSCEQNLNHDAMYWYRQDPGQGLRLIYYSQIVNDFQKGDIAEGYSVSREKKESFPLTVTSAQKNPTAFYLCASRLDRYSGNTIYFGEGSWLTVV.

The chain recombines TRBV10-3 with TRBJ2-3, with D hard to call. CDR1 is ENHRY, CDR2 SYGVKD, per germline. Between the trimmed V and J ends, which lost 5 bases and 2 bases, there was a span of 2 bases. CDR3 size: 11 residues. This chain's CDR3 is CAISTTDTQYF. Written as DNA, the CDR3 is TGTGCCATCAGTACCACAGATACGCAGTATTTT.

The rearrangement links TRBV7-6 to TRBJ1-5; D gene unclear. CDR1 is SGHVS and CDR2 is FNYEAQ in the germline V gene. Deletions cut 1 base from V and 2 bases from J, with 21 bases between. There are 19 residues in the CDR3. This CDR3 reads CASSLEAGPQRYGNQPQHF. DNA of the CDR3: TGTGCCAGCAGCTTAGAGGCCGGGCCGCAGCGATATGGCAATCAGCCCCAGCATTTT.

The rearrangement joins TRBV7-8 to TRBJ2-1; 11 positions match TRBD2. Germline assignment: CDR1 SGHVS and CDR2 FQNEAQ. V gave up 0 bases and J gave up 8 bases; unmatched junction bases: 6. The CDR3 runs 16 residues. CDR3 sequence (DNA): TGTGCCAGCAGCTTAGCGAGGCTAGCGGGAGGATATGAGCAGTTCTTC. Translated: CASSLARLAGGYEQFF.

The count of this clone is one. The CDR3 DNA sequence: TGTGCCAGCAGCTTAGAAGGAAAGTCCTACGAGCAGTACTTC. Protein product: CASSLEGKSYEQYF. This chain connects TRBV7-9 to TRBJ2-7; D uncertain. Germline V lookup: CDR1 SEHNR, CDR2 FQNEAQ (reference sequence). This CDR3 region has 14 residues. Trimming cost V 1 base and J 1 base, with 8 bases left between them.

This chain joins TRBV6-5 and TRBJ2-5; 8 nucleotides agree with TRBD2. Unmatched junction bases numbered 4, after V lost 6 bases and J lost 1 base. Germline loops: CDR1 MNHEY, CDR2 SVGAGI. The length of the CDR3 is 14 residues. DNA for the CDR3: TGTGCCAGCAGGGTAGCGGGGCCCCAAGAGACCCAGTACTTC. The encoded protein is CASRVAGPQETQYF.